A selection of T cell receptor beta chains follows, all from one sample in a study of beta chain features in type 1 diabetes. Measured with immunoSEQ multiplex PCR; TCRdb has only the in-frame clones, and not every one. Of approximately 160,000 clones in the sample, about 9.8% are singletons; the top ten hold about 2.5%. Sequenced: central memory CD4+ T cells from blood. The receptors originated from a woman aged 18-29 years in good health. Both conserved end residues are part of each CDR3. A D gene is named only where the DNA matches it firmly. Clone size is not always given. Where it is, it says once, few, many or a class for expanded clones.

J gene | clone size | D gene | V gene | CDR3 DNA | CDR3 protein
TRBJ2-5 | few | TRBD2 | TRBV7-3 | TGTGCCAGCAGCTTAGATACGGGGGGAGGACAAGAGACCCAGTACTTC | CASSLDTGGGQETQYF
TRBJ2-7 | - | - | TRBV29-1 | TGCAGCGTTGACAACGGGCTAGGGGACTACGAGCAGTACTTC | CSVDNGLGDYEQYF
TRBJ1-1 | - | - | TRBV6-7 | TGTGCCAACCCGGTGAACACTGAAGCTTTCTTT | CANPVNTEAFF
TRBJ2-7 | few | - | TRBV5-4 | TGTGCCAGCAGCTCCTCACTGCGCTACGAGCAGTACTTC | CASSSSLRYEQYF
TRBJ2-7 | - | TRBD2 | TRBV2 | TGTGCCAGCAGTGCGGGACTAAACTACGAGCAGTACTTC | CASSAGLNYEQYF
TRBJ2-2 | - | TRBD1 | TRBV5-1 | TGCGCCAGCAGCTTGACAGGGGGCACCGGGGAGCTGTTTTTT | CASSLTGGTGELFF
TRBJ2-1 | few | TRBD2 | TRBV9 | TGTGCCAGCAGCGTAGGGGCGGGAGGCGGGTACAATGAGCAGTTCTTC | CASSVGAGGGYNEQFF
TRBJ2-1 | - | - | TRBV5-6 | TGTGCCAGCCTCCGGGGAGAAAACTACGGGAATGAGCAGTTCTTC | CASLRGENYGNEQFF
TRBJ1-4 | - | - | TRBV9 | TGTGCCAGCAGCACCGGGACAACACCCGAAAAACTGTTTTTT | CASSTGTTPEKLFF
TRBJ1-1 | - | - | TRBV21-1 | TGTGCCAGCAGCAAAGCATCCCGAAAGCACACTGAAGCTTTCTTT | CASSKASRKHTEAFF
TRBJ1-1 | - | - | TRBV9 | TGTGCCAGCAGCGTAGTACAGGAAACTGAAGCTTTCTTT | CASSVVQETEAFF
TRBJ1-5 | - | - | TRBV28 | TGTGCCAGCAGTTTCTCCAAAACAGGGTCCCTTAATCAGCCCCAGCATTTT | CASSFSKTGSLNQPQHF
TRBJ2-5 | few | TRBD1 | TRBV11-2 | TGTGCCAGCAGTTCGGACAGGGCAAGAGAAGAGACCCAGTACTTC | CASSSDRAREETQYF
TRBJ2-5 | few | TRBD2 | TRBV7-2 | TGTGCCAGCAGCATCCTAGCGGGAGTAGAGACCCAGTACTTC | CASSILAGVETQYF
TRBJ1-6 | - | TRBD1 | TRBV5-4 | TGTGCCAGCAGCCGCCAGGGGGGTAATTCACCCCTCCACTTT | CASSRQGGNSPLHF
TRBJ1-1 | few | - | TRBV7-2 | TGTGCCAGCAGCCTTTCAGGCGCTAACACTGAAGCTTTCTTT | CASSLSGANTEAFF
TRBJ2-6 | - | - | TRBV5-1 | TGCGCCAGCAGCCCGACACTGGTAGGGGCCAACGTCCTGACTTTC | CASSPTLVGANVLTF
TRBJ1-1 | - | - | TRBV4-2 | TGTGCCAGCAGCCAAGATCCCGTCAGGGGTAGGGTTGGTGAAGCTTTCTTT | CASSQDPVRGRVGEAFF
TRBJ1-2 | - | - | TRBV30 | TGTGCCTGGAGTGCCCCAAACAGTTTAGGGGATGGCTACACCTTC | CAWSAPNSLGDGYTF
TRBJ1-1 | few | - | TRBV29-1 | TGCAGCGCTGTACTGCGGGGGACGGGCTCAAACACTGAAGCTTTCTTT | CSAVLRGTGSNTEAFF
TRBJ2-3 | few | TRBD2 | TRBV4-1 | TGCGCCAGCAGCCAAGTCCGACTAGCGGACACAGATACGCAGTATTTT | CASSQVRLADTDTQYF
TRBJ2-7 | - | TRBD2 | TRBV6-6 | TGTGCCAGCAGTTACGGCGCGGGGGGTATATACGAGCAGTACTTC | CASSYGAGGIYEQYF
TRBJ2-7 | - | TRBD1 | TRBV5-1 | TGCGCCAGCAGCCGGGACAGGGGGCGCCACGAGCAGTACTTC | CASSRDRGRHEQYF
TRBJ2-3 | - | - | TRBV5-1 | TGCGCCAGCACTCGAAGCAGAACCGGGGATACGCAGTATTTT | CASTRSRTGDTQYF
TRBJ2-7 | few | - | TRBV6-6 | TGTGCCAGCAGAGGGGGTGGCTACGAGCAGTACTTC | CASRGGGYEQYF
TRBJ2-3 | - | TRBD2 | TRBV5-1 | TGCGCCAGCAGTCGGGGGGGAGATGATACGCAGTATTTT | CASSRGGDDTQYF
TRBJ2-3 | few | - | TRBV14 | TGTGCCAGCAGCCAAGATGGCCCCCCCCGTACGCAGTATTTT | CASSQDGPPRTQYF
TRBJ1-5 | - | - | TRBV7-2 | TGTGCCAGCAGCGCTTCTCAGGGTGCTCAGCCCCAGCATTTT | CASSASQGAQPQHF
TRBJ2-5 | - | TRBD2 | TRBV4-2 | TGTGCCAGCAGCCAAGGTATCTCAGGGACTAAAGAGACCCAGTACTTC | CASSQGISGTKETQYF
TRBJ2-3 | - | TRBD2 | TRBV6-5 | TGTGCCAGCAGTCGGACTAGCGGGATCGATACGCAGTATTTT | CASSRTSGIDTQYF
TRBJ2-3 | few | TRBD1 | TRBV11-2 | TGTGCCAGCAGCTTCCGGGACAGGGTACCGTATTTT | CASSFRDRVPYF
TRBJ2-1 | - | TRBD2 | TRBV10-3 | TGTGCCATCAGTGTCGTCGGGACTAGCAGTGAGCAGTTCTTC | CAISVVGTSSEQFF
TRBJ2-1 | few | - | TRBV6-5 | TGTGCCAGCAGCAGGGGCGTTTGGCACGACAATGAGCAGTTCTTC | CASSRGVWHDNEQFF
TRBJ2-3 | few | TRBD1 | TRBV30 | TGTGCCTGGAGTGTTCCCGGGACAGGGGATGCAGATACGCAGTATTTT | CAWSVPGTGDADTQYF
TRBJ2-3 | few | - | TRBV2 | TGTGCCACGACAGAGAGCACAGATACGCAGTATTTT | CATTESTDTQYF
TRBJ2-3 | many | TRBD1 | TRBV4-1 | TGCGCCAGCAGCCAAGACGTGACAGGGGGCTGGGGTACGCAGTATTTT | CASSQDVTGGWGTQYF
TRBJ2-5 | few | TRBD2 | TRBV9 | TGTGCCAGCAGCGTAGGAGTAGCGGGACTCCCCCAAGAGACCCAGTACTTC | CASSVGVAGLPQETQYF
TRBJ1-1 | - | - | TRBV27 | TGTGCCAGCAGTTTCCTTGGACAGACTGAAGCTTTCTTT | CASSFLGQTEAFF
TRBJ2-7 | few | TRBD2 | TRBV2 | TGTGCCAGCAGTGCACTTCGGAGGGAGGGCCTGCGGGAGCAGTACTTC | CASSALRREGLREQYF
TRBJ2-1 | few | TRBD2 | TRBV29-1 | TGCAGCGTCGCCTCATACCTAGCGGTGGGTGAGCAGTTCTTC | CSVASYLAVGEQFF